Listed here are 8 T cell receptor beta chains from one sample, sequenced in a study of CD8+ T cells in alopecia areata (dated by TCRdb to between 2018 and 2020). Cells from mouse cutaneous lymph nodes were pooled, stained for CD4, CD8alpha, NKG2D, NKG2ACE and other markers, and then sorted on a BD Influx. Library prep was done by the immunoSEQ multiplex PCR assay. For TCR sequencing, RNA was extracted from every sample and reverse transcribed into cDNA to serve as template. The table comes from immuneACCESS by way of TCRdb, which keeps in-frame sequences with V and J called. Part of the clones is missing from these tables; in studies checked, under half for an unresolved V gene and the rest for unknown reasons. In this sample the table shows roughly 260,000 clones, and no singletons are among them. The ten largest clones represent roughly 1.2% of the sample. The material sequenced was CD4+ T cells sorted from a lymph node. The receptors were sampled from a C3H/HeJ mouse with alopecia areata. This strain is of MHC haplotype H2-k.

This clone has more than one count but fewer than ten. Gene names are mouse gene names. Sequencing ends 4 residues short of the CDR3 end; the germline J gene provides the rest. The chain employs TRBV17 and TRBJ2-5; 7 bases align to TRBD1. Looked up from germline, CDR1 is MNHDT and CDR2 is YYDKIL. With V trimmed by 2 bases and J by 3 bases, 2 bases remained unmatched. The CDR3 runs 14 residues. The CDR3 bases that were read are TGTGCTAGCAGTAGACTGGGACAGCAAGAC. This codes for CASSRLGQQD. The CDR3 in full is CASSRLGQQDTQYF.

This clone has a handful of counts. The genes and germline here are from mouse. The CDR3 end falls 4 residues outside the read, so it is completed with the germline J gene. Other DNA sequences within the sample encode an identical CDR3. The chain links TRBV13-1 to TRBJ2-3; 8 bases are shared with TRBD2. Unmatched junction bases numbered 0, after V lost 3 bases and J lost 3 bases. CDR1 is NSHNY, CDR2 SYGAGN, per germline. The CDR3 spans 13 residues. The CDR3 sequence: CASSAGGAETLYF. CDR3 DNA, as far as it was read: TGTGCCAGCAGTGCTGGGGGGGCAGAA.

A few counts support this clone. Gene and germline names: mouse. Partial CDR3 DNA: TGTGCCAGCAGCCAAGAGGACAGTATCTATGCT. Amino acids: CASSQEDSIYA. The full-length CDR3 reads as CASSQEDSIYAEQFF. The chain is built from TRBV5 and TRBJ2-1, with D possibly matching TRBD1 (6 bases). The read falls 4 residues short of the CDR3 end, and the missing part is taken from the germline J gene. Germline lookup yields CDR1 LGHNA and CDR2 YNLKQL (reference sequence). The CDR3 has 15 amino acids. The V and J ends lost 0 bases and 3 bases respectively, with 9 bases between them.

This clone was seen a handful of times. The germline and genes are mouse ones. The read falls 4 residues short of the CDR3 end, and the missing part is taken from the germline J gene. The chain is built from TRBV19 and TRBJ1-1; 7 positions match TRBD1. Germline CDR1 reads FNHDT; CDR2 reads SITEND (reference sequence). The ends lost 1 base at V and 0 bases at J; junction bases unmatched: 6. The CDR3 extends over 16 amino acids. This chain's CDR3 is CASSIPGQSANTEVFF. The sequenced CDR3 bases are TGTGCCAGCAGTATACCGGGACAGAGTGCAAACACA. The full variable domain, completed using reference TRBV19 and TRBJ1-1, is GGIITQTPKFLIGQEGQKLTLKCQQNFNHDTMYWYRQDSGKGLRLIYYSITENDLQKGDLSEGYDASREKKSSFSLTVTSAQKNEMAVFLCASSIPGQSANTEVFFGKGTRLTVV.

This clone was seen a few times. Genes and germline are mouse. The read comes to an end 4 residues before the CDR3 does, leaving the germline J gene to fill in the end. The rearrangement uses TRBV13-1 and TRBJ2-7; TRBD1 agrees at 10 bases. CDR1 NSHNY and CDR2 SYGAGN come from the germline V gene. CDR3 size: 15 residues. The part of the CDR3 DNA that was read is TGTGCCAGCAGTGGGACGGACAGGGGGAGATAT. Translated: CASSGTDRGRY. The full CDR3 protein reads CASSGTDRGRYEQYF.

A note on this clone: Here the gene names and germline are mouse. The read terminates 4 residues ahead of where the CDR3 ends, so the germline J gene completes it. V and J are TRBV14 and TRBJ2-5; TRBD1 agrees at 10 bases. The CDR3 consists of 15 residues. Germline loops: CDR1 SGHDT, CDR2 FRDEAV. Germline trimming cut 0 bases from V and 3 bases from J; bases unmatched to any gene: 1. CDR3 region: CASSFLDRGQDTQYF. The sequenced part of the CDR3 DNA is TGTGCCAGCAGTTTCTTGGACAGGGGGCAAGAC. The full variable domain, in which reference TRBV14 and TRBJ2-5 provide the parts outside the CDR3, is EAGVTQSPRYAVLQEGQAVSFWCDPISGHDTLYWYQQPRDQGPQLLVYFRDEAVIDNSQLPSDRFSAVRPKGTNSTLKIQSAKQGDTATYLCASSFLDRGQDTQYFGPGTRLLVL.

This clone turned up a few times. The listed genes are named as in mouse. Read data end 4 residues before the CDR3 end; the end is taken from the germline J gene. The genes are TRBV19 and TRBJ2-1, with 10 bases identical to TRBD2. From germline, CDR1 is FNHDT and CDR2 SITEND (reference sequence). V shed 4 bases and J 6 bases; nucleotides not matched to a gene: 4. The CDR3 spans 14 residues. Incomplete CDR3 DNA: TGTGCCAGCAGTCGAGGGACTGGGGCTGCT. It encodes CASSRGTGAA. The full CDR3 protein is CASSRGTGAAEQFF.

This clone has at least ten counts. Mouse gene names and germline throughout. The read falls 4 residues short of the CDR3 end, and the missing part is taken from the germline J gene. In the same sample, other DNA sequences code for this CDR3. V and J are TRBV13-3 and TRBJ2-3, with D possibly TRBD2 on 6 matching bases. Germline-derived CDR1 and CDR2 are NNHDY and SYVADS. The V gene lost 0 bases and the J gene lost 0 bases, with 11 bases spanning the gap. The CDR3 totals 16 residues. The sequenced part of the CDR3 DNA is TGTGCCAGCAGTGATGGGCTGGGGACTAGTGCAGAA. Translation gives CASSDGLGTSAE. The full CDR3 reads CASSDGLGTSAETLYF.